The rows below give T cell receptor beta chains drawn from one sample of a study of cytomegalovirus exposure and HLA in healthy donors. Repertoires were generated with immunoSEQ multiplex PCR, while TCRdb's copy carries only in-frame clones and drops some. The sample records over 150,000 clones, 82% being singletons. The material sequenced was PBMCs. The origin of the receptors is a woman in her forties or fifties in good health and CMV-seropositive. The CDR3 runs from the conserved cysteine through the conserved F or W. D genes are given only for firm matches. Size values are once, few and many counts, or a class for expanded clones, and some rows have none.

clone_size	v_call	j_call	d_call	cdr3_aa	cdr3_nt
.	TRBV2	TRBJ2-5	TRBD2	CASSASGGGQETQYF	TGTGCCAGCAGTGCCAGCGGGGGGGGACAAGAGACCCAGTACTTC
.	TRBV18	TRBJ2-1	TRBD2	CASSPLAGTYNEQFF	TGTGCCAGCTCACCACTAGCGGGAACCTACAATGAGCAGTTCTTC
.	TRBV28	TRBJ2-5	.	CASSLPPGEQYF	TGTGCCAGCAGTTTGCCCCCCGGGGAGCAGTACTTC
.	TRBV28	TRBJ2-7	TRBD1	CASSPQFRGFQYEQYF	TGTGCCAGCAGTCCCCAATTCAGGGGGTTTCAATACGAGCAGTACTTC
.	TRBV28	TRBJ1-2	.	CASSSGGVLRGYGYTF	TGTGCCAGCAGTTCGGGAGGGGTTTTAAGGGGCTATGGCTACACCTTC
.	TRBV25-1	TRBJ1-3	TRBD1	CASSPQTGGVSGNTIYF	TGTGCCAGCAGTCCACAGACAGGGGGGGTCTCTGGAAACACCATATATTTT
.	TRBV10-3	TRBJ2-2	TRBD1	CAISESPGQSAGELFF	TGTGCCATCAGTGAGTCCCCGGGACAGTCAGCCGGGGAGCTGTTTTTT
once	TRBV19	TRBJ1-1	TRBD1	CASSIKSDRGPEAFF	TGTGCCAGTAGTATTAAAAGTGACAGGGGGCCTGAAGCTTTCTTT
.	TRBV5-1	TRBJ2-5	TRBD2	CASSRLAGQETQYF	TGCGCCAGCAGCCGACTAGCGGGACAAGAGACCCAGTACTTC
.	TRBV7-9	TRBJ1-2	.	CASKGVGNYGYTF	TGTGCCAGCAAAGGGGTAGGAAACTATGGCTACACCTTC
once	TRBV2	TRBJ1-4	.	CASSTFATNEKLFF	TGTGCCAGCAGTACATTTGCAACTAATGAAAAACTGTTTTTT
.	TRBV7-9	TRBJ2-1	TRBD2	CASSLTTGGQKFF	TGTGCCAGCAGCTTAACGACGGGGGGGCAAAAGTTCTTC
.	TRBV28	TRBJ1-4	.	CASSLRGLTEKLFF	TGTGCCAGCAGTTTAAGGGGCTTGACTGAAAAACTGTTTTTT
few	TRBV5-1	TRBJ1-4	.	CASSLGLNNEKLFF	TGCGCCAGCAGCCTGGGACTGAATAATGAAAAACTGTTTTTT
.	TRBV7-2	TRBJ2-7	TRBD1	CASSSRTGYEQYF	TGTGCCAGCAGCTCTCGGACAGGGTACGAGCAGTACTTC
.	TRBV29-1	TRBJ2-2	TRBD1	CSVQSRAGTVGITGELFF	TGCAGCGTTCAATCCAGGGCTGGGACAGTCGGTATCACCGGGGAGCTGTTTTTT
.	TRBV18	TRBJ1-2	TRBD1	CASSPERGGGGYTF	TGTGCCAGCTCACCGGAACGAGGGGGCGGCGGCTACACCTTC
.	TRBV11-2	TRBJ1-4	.	CASRRQGNEKLFF	TGTGCCAGCAGAAGGCAGGGTAATGAAAAACTGTTTTTT
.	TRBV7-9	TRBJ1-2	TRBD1	CSSSLAWDRSNYGYTF	TGTTCCAGCAGCTTAGCGTGGGACAGGAGCAACTATGGCTACACCTTC
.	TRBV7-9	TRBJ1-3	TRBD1	CASSLARQGTGNTIYF	TGTGCCAGCAGCTTAGCCCGACAGGGAACTGGAAACACCATATATTTT
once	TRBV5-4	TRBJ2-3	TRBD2	CASSLGASGTDTQYF	TGTGCCAGCAGCTTGGGGGCTAGCGGGACAGATACGCAGTATTTT
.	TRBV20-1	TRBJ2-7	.	CSARDIDEQYF	TGCAGTGCTAGAGATATTGACGAGCAGTACTTC
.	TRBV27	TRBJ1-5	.	CASSTIRGNSNQPQHF	TGTGCCAGCAGTACCATAAGGGGAAATAGCAATCAGCCCCAGCATTTT
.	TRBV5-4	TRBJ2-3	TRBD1	CASSLGQGGDTQYF	TGTGCCAGCAGCTTGGGACAGGGGGGGGATACGCAGTATTTT
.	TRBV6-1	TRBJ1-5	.	CASSVTMTGQPQHF	TGTGCCAGCAGCGTAACGATGACAGGACAGCCCCAGCATTTT
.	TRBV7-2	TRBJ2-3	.	CASSLVAGAPTDTQYF	TGTGCCAGCAGCTTAGTGGCGGGGGCCCCCACAGATACGCAGTATTTT
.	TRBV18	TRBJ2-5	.	CASSPGAVQETQYF	TGTGCCAGCTCACCAGGGGCAGTCCAAGAGACCCAGTACTTC
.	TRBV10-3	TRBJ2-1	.	CATLDRGEQFF	TGTGCCACGCTGGACCGGGGTGAGCAGTTCTTC
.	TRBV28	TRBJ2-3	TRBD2	CASRIAGGPKDTQYF	TGTGCCAGCAGGATAGCGGGGGGGCCGAAAGATACGCAGTATTTT
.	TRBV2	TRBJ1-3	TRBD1	CASSSPPGQGARTGNTIYF	TGTGCCAGCAGTTCACCACCGGGACAGGGGGCGAGGACTGGAAACACCATATATTTT
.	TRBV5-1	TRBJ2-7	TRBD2	CASSPTSSGRTYEQYF	TGCGCCAGCAGCCCAACGTCTAGCGGGAGGACCTACGAGCAGTACTTC
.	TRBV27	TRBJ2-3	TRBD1	CASSLGTDTDTQYF	TGTGCCAGCAGTTTGGGGACAGACACAGATACGCAGTATTTT
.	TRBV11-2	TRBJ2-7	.	CASSLGLALTYEQYF	TGTGCCAGCAGCTTAGGGCTAGCGTTAACCTACGAGCAGTACTTC
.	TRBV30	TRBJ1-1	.	CAWRAGLWAAFF	TGTGCCTGGAGAGCGGGCCTATGGGCCGCTTTCTTT